The present T cell receptor beta chain was sequenced within a study of OX40 agonist ivuxolimab in advanced cancers. General observations from the study: Expanded clones belonging to CD8+ T cells outnumbered, on average, those of CD4+.

With 8 bases removed from V and 7 bases from J, the gap between germline ends came to 8 bases. This CDR3 contains 11 residues. The germline CDR1 and CDR2 sequences are SGHAT and FQNNGV. Concerning this clone: Its antigen remains unknown.

TCRdb's table, derived via immunoSEQ multiplex PCR, lists solely in-frame clones and lacks some. The sample lists 65,000 to 90,000 clones, 92% seen once, with about 10% in the top ten. This chain connects TRBV11-2 to TRBJ2-2; the D gene is possibly TRBD2 (6 bases). The sequencing here drew on CD4+ or CD8+ T cells sorted from blood, taken in a trial of the OX40 agonist ivuxolimab. The sequence derives from an adult with an advanced solid tumor such as melanoma, head and neck, liver or kidney cancer. CDR3 protein: CASRESGELFF. CDR3 DNA sequence: TGTGCCAGCCGGGAGAGCGGGGAGCTGTTTTTT.